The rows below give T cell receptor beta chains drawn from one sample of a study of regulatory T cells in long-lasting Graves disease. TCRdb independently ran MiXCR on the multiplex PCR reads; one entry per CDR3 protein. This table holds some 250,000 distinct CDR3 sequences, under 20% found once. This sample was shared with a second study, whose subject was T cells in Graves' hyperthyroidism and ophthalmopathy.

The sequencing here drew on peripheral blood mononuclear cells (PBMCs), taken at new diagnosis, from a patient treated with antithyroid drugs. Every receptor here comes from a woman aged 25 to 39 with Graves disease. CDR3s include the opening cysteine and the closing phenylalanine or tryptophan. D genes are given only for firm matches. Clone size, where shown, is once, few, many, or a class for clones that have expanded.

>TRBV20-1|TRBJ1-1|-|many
TGCAGTTCCCCGCAGGAGGGAGGCACTGAAGCTTTCTTT
CSSPQEGGTEAFF
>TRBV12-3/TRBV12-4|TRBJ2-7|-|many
TGTGCCAGCAAACCGGGACGACGGTCCTACGAGCAGTACTTC
CASKPGRRSYEQYF
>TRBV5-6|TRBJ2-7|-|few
TGTGCCAGCAGCTCGACCGTCACGGACCGCTACGAGCAGTACTTC
CASSSTVTDRYEQYF
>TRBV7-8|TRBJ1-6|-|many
TGTGCCAGCAGCTCTACAGTTAATTCACCCCTCCACTTT
CASSSTVNSPLHF
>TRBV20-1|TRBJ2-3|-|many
TGCAGTGCTAGGGAAACTGGCACAGATACGCAGTATTTT
CSARETGTDTQYF
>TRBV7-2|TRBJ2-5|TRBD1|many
TGTGCCAGCAGCATCGGACAGGGGGCAAGGGAGACCCAGTACTTC
CASSIGQGARETQYF
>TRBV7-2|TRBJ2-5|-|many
TGTGCCAGCAGCGGCGAAGAGACCCAGTACTTC
CASSGEETQYF
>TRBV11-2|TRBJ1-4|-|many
TGTGCCAGCAGCTTAGATTTAGGGGGGGATGAAAAACTGTTTTTT
CASSLDLGGDEKLFF
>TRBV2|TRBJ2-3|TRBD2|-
TGTGCCAGCAGAACAGAGGGACTAGCGGGAGCCACAGATACGCAGTATTTT
CASRTEGLAGATDTQYF
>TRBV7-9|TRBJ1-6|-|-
TGTGCCAGCAGCTTGGGGCGAAGGCAAAGCTCCTATAATTCACCCCTCCACTTT
CASSLGRRQSSYNSPLHF
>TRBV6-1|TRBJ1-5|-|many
TGTGCCAGCAGTGAATCTACAGATCAGCCCCAGCATTTT
CASSESTDQPQHF
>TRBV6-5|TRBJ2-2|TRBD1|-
TGTGCCAGCAGTTACTCCGGGACAGGGGGCACCGGGGAGCTGTTTTTT
CASSYSGTGGTGELFF
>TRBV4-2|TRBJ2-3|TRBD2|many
TGTGCCAGCAGCCAAGGCGTGAGCGGGGGGGCGGACCGAAGATCGCAGTATTTT
CASSQGVSGGADRRSQYF
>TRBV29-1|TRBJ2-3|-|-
TGCAGCGTTGAAGTTCGACTGACAAGCACAGATACGCAGTATTTT
CSVEVRLTSTDTQYF
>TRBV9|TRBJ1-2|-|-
TGTGCCAGCAGCGCGGGACACTATGGCTACACCTTC
CASSAGHYGYTF
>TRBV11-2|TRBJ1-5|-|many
TGTGCCAGCAGCTTAGAGGAGGGTCAGCCCCAGCATTTT
CASSLEEGQPQHF
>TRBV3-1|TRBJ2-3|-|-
TGTGCCAGCAGCATAGGCTTGACTCTAGCGACAGATACGCAGTATTTT
CASSIGLTLATDTQYF
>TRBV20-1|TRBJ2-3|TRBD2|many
TGCAGTGCTAGGAGGGCTAGCGGGGGGGCCTCAGATACGCAGTATTTT
CSARRASGGASDTQYF
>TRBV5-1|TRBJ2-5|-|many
TGCGCCAGCATGGCGAGGACGGAGGAAGAGACCCAGTACTTC
CASMARTEEETQYF
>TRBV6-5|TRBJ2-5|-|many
TGTGCCAGCAGTTACTTAGGGACTCCCGCAAGACAGGAGACCCAGTACTTC
CASSYLGTPARQETQYF
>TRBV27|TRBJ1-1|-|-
TGTGCCAGCAGTTTAAAGGGCAGGGACACTGAAGCTTTCTTT
CASSLKGRDTEAFF
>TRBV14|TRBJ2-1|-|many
TGTGCCAGCAGCCAAGGTCCCAGGGCGGGGCTGGCGGTGGGGAATGAGCAGTTCTTC
CASSQGPRAGLAVGNEQFF
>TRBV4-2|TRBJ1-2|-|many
TGTGCCAGCAGCCAAGAGGCTGCTAACTATGGCTACACCTTC
CASSQEAANYGYTF
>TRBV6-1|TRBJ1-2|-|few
TGTGCCAGCAGTGAAGCTGTGGGGGAGTCCCATGGCTACACCTTC
CASSEAVGESHGYTF
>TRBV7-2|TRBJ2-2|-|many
TGTGCCAGCAGCTTAGGCAAAGGCGGGGAGCTGTTTTTT
CASSLGKGGELFF
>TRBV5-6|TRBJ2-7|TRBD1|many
TGTGCCAGCAGTTCCCGACAGGGTCTATACTACGAGCAGTACTTC
CASSSRQGLYYEQYF
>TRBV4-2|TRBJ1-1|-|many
TGTGCCAGCAGCGACACAGGTGATGAAGCTTTCTTT
CASSDTGDEAFF
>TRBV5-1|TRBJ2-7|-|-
TGCGCCAGCAGCTCGGCCCCGGACCGTCCCTCCTACGAGCAGTACTTC
CASSSAPDRPSYEQYF
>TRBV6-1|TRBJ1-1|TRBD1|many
TGTGCCAGCACAGGGGGCTTCGACACTGAAGCTTTCTTT
CASTGGFDTEAFF
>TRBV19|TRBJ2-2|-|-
TGTGCCAGTAGTATAAGTGGGGCCACCGGGGAGCTGTTTTTT
CASSISGATGELFF
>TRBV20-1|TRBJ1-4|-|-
TGCAGTGCTAGTAGACTCTTGGGTGAAAAACTGTTTTTT
CSASRLLGEKLFF
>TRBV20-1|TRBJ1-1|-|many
TGCAGTGCCAAGCCGGGACAAACTACTGGAGCTTTCTTT
CSAKPGQTTGAFF
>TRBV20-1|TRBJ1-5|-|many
TGCAGTGCTACTCCAGGGGTTACTCAGCCCCAGCATTTT
CSATPGVTQPQHF
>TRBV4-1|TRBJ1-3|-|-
TGCGCCAGCAGCCAAGTAAGGGGCCAGGCCCGGCTGGGAAACACCATATATTTT
CASSQVRGQARLGNTIYF
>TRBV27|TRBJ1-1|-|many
TGTGCCAGCAGTTTCACAAGGGGCACTGAAGCTTTCTTT
CASSFTRGTEAFF
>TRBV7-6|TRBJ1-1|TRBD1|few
TGTGCCAGCAGCTTAACGACAGGGTGGAACACTGAAGCTTTCTTT
CASSLTTGWNTEAFF
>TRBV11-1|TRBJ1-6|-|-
TGTGCCAGCAGCTTAGATTGGAATTGGGGCAGGGGCCATTCACCCCTCCACTTT
CASSLDWNWGRGHSPLHF
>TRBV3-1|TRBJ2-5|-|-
TGTGCCAGCAGCCCCGTGACTAGGGAGACCCAGTACTTC
CASSPVTRETQYF
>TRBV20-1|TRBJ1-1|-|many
TGCAGTGCCTACGGGGGGCGAAGAATGAACACTGAAGCTTTCTTT
CSAYGGRRMNTEAFF
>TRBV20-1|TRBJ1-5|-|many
TGCAGTGCTAGTGATGGGGCCCGACGCAATCAGCCCCAGCATTTT
CSASDGARRNQPQHF
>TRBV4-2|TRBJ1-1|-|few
TGTGCCAGCAGCCATGGCAGGTCGGGGGATGAAGCTTTCTTT
CASSHGRSGDEAFF
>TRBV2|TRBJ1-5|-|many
TGTGCCAGCAGTGACAGCAATCAGCCCCAGCATTTT
CASSDSNQPQHF
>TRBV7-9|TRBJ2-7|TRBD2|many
TGTGCCAGCAGCGCCACTAGCGGGCCACCCGACGAGCAGTACTTC
CASSATSGPPDEQYF
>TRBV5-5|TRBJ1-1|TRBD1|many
TGTGCCAGCAGCTCGCAGGGGGTAGTGACTGAAGCTTTCTTT
CASSSQGVVTEAFF
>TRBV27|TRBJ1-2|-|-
TGTGCCAGCAGTCCCCTAGGCACAGGGTCCTATGGCTACACCTTC
CASSPLGTGSYGYTF
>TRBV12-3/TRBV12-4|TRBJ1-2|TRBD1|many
TGTGCCAGCAGTTCCTCAACAGGGGGTGGTGGCTACACCTTC
CASSSSTGGGGYTF
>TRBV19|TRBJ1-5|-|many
TGTGCCAGTACCAATATCGCCAGAGGTAGAGATCAGCCCCAGCATTTT
CASTNIARGRDQPQHF
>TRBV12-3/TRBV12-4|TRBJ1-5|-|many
TGTGCCAGCAGTTTCCGACTCAATCAGCCCCAGCATTTT
CASSFRLNQPQHF
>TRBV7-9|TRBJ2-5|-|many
TGTGCCGGGACGACTGGGGAGACCCAGTACTTC
CAGTTGETQYF
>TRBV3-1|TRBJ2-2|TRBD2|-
TGTGCCAGCAGTGATAGCGGGGGGGCCGGGGAGCTGTTTTTT
CASSDSGGAGELFF